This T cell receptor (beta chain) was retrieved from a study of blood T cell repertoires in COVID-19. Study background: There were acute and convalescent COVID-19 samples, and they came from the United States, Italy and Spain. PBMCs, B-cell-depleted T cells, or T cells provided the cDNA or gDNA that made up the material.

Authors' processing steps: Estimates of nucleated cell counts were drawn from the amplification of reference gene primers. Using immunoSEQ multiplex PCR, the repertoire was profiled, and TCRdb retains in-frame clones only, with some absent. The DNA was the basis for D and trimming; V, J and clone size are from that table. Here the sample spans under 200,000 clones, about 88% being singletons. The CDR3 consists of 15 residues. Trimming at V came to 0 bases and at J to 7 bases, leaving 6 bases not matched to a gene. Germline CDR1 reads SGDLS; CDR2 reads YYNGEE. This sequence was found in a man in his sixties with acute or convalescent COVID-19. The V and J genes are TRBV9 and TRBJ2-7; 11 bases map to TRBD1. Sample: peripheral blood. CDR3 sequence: CASSVAGQGAGEQYF. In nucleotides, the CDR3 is TGTGCCAGCAGCGTAGCCGGACAGGGGGCGGGAGAGCAGTACTTC.